The table lists the clone carrying this T cell receptor (beta chain) with a few counts. What it binds is unknown. The data originate from a study of CD8 T cells in ankylosing spondylitis. Notes on the study in general: Disease-linked clones bore a CD8+ phenotype, appearing relatively rarely in peripheral blood.

From the 5' RACE reads, TCRdb called clonotypes with MiXCR, one entry per CDR3 protein. This table has a few hundred thousand distinct CDR3 sequences, roughly 20% appearing once. V lost 6 bases and J lost 8; bases outside the gene matches: 7. Germline loops: CDR1 SNHLY, CDR2 FYNNEI. The CDR3 is made up of 13 amino acids. The TCR was taken from a male donor with ankylosing spondylitis or in good health (not recorded which). The chain carries TRBV2 and TRBJ2-1, with TRBD1 matching 7 bases. Sequencing was done on a sample of blood, either unsorted or a sorted T cell fraction (not recorded which). The CDR3 region is CASREQGSDEQFF. The DNA for the CDR3 is TGTGCCAGCAGGGAACAGGGGTCCGATGAGCAGTTCTTC.